One sample yielded the 25 T cell receptor beta chains listed below, sequenced in a study of cytomegalovirus exposure and HLA in healthy donors. PCR amplification relied on 60 Vbeta primers (plus 13 Jbeta primers). Assay used: immunoSEQ multiplex PCR; TCRdb lists only in-frame clones, some missing. This table holds about 50,000 clones, over 75% found once. The sample was PBMCs. The receptors come from a boy between 10 and 17 years old in good health and CMV-seropositive.

The chain carries TRBV5-4 and TRBJ1-1; possible D gene TRBD1, 5 bases. The ends were cut back, 4 bases at V and 4 bases at J, with 17 bases in the middle. The CDR3 is 15 residues long. Germline V gene data show CDR1 as SGHNT and CDR2 as YYREEE (reference sequence). CDR3 coding DNA: TGTGCCAGCAGCCAACAGCGGGGGACGGGCACTGAAGCTTTCTTT. This sequence encodes CASSQQRGTGTEAFF.

The rearrangement joins TRBV7-6 to TRBJ1-1; possible D gene TRBD1, 5 bases. Germline loops: CDR1 SGHVS, CDR2 FNYEAQ. The CDR3 has 13 residues. The ends were cut back, 7 bases at V and 3 bases at J, with 12 bases in the middle. In DNA, the CDR3 is TGTGCCAGCAAGACGACAGTGGACACTGAAGCTTTCTTT. Its translation is CASKTTVDTEAFF. The whole variable domain, filled in from reference TRBV7-6 and TRBJ1-1, reads GAGVSQSPRYKVTKRGQDVALRCDPISGHVSLYWYRQALGQGPEFLTYFNYEAQQDKSGLPNDRFSAERPEGSISTLTIQRTEQRDSAMYRCASKTTVDTEAFFGQGTRLTVV.

This sequence joins TRBV4-2 and TRBJ2-2, with 9 bases that match TRBD1. The V gene end was trimmed by 4 bases and the J gene end by 0 bases; junction bases not matched to a gene: 3. The CDR3 is made up of 16 amino acids. The germline CDR1 and CDR2 sequences are LGHNA and YNFKEQ. CDR3 in DNA: TGTGCCAGCAGCCCCAGGACAGGGGCGAACACCGGGGAGCTGTTTTTT. It codes for CASSPRTGANTGELFF.

This clone was observed a handful of times. The genes are TRBV5-6 and TRBJ2-3, with TRBD1 as a possible D gene (5 bases). CDR1 and CDR2 (germline): SGHDT, YYEEEE. The CDR3 runs 17 residues. Trimming removed 2 bases at V and 2 bases at J, with 18 bases between. The CDR3 nucleotides are TGTGCCAGCAGCTTAACGGCATGGGGCCCTCACACAGATACGCAGTATTTT. Its translation: CASSLTAWGPHTDTQYF.

The chain has TRBV27 and TRBJ1-4; TRBD1 matches 11 bases. The germline gives CDR1 MNHEY, CDR2 SMNVEV (reference sequence). The CDR3 length is 13 residues. Trimming took 8 bases from V and 8 from J; bases not matched to a gene: 4. In DNA form, the CDR3 reads TGTGCCAGCTCGGGACAGGGGGGGGAAAAACTGTTTTTT. Encoded protein: CASSGQGGEKLFF. Full variable domain (remainder filled in from reference TRBV27 and TRBJ1-4): EAQVTQNPRYLITVTGKKLTVTCSQNMNHEYMSWYRQDPGLGLRQIYYSMNVEVTDKGDVPEGYKVSRKEKRNFPLILESPSPNQTSLYFCASSGQGGEKLFFGSGTQLSVL.

V gene TRBV6-6 combines with J gene TRBJ1-2; tentatively, D is TRBD1 (5 bases). CDR1 is MNHNY, CDR2 SVGAGI, per germline (reference sequence). This CDR3 has 11 residues. Trimming left V 11 bases short and J 6 bases short, with 13 bases between. CDR3 loop: CALRGNHGYTF. CDR3 nucleotide sequence: TGTGCCTTGCGGGGGAACCATGGCTACACCTTC.

The rearrangement links TRBV4-1 to TRBJ2-4; 7 bases are a match to TRBD1. Trimming at V came to 4 bases and at J to 4 bases, leaving 10 bases not matched to a gene. The CDR3 covers 16 residues. CDR1 is MGHRA and CDR2 is YSYEKL in the germline V gene. In nucleotides, the CDR3 is TGCGCCAGCAGCCCTGGACAGGAATTAACTAAAAACATTCAGTACTTC. It encodes CASSPGQELTKNIQYF.

The chain uses TRBV29-1 and TRBJ1-6, with D tentatively TRBD1 (6 bases). This CDR3 comprises 14 residues. Germline loops: CDR1 SQVTM, CDR2 ANQGSEA. Trimming removed 7 bases at V and 5 bases at J, with 15 bases between. The CDR3 is CSASTGHDNSPLHF. The CDR3 region has the DNA TGCAGCGCTTCAACAGGGCATGATAATTCACCCCTCCACTTT.

The chain recombines TRBV14 with TRBJ2-7, with TRBD2 identical over 7 bases. Per the germline V gene, CDR1 is SGHDN and CDR2 is FVKESK. V trimming: 4 bases; J trimming: 2 bases; junction bases outside the gene matches: 5. This CDR3 contains 14 residues. The CDR3 coding sequence is TGTGCCAGCAGCCTCCGGGGGGTTACCTACGAGCAGTACTTC. This codes for CASSLRGVTYEQYF.

The V and J genes are TRBV7-2 and TRBJ1-1; D unresolved. Trimming took off 3 bases at V and 3 bases at J, with 11 bases between the two ends. Germline V gene lookup returns CDR1 SGHTA and CDR2 FQGNSA. The CDR3 runs 14 residues. CDR3 residues: CASSFSWEDTEAFF. In DNA form, the CDR3 reads TGTGCCAGCAGCTTTTCGTGGGAGGACACTGAAGCTTTCTTT.

V gene TRBV2 combines with J gene TRBJ2-2; 7 nucleotides line up with TRBD1. With V trimmed by 7 bases and J by 2 bases, 4 bases remained unmatched. The V gene's germline CDR1 is SNHLY and CDR2 FYNNEI. The CDR3 consists of 14 residues. The CDR3 bases are TGTGCCAGCACTCGGGACAGTAACACCGGGGAGCTGTTTTTT. Translated: CASTRDSNTGELFF.

V and J are TRBV6-5 and TRBJ1-6; 7 bases align to TRBD1. This CDR3 comprises 13 residues. V gave up 7 bases and J gave up 11 bases; unmatched junction bases: 8. Germline CDR1 is MNHEY and CDR2 is SVGAGI. This chain's CDR3 is CASNTGEWTPLHF. For the CDR3, the DNA is TGTGCCAGCAATACAGGGGAGTGGACACCCCTCCACTTT.

The chain uses TRBV11-2 and TRBJ1-2; D gene uncertain. Germline CDR1 is SGHAT and CDR2 is FQNNGV. This CDR3 is 12 amino acids long. Trimming stripped 5 bases from V and 8 bases from J, with 12 bases between. This CDR3 reads CASSLKGRGYTF. CDR3 in DNA: TGTGCCAGCAGCCTGAAAGGGAGGGGCTACACCTTC.

The chain uses TRBV2 and TRBJ1-5; possible D gene TRBD1, 6 bases. Between the trimmed V and J ends, which lost 5 bases and 7 bases, there was a span of 12 bases. The V gene's germline CDR1 is SNHLY and CDR2 FYNNEI. This CDR3 is built from 13 residues. The CDR3, as DNA: TGTGCCAGCAGTCAGGGGTTCCGGCAGCCCCAGCATTTT. Amino acid sequence: CASSQGFRQPQHF.

The chain joins TRBV7-2 to TRBJ2-5, with D unresolved. This CDR3 contains 12 residues. Germline CDR1 SGHTA, CDR2 FQGNSA. Trimming shortened V by 11 bases and J by 2 bases, and 12 bases separated the two germline ends. As DNA, the CDR3 is TGTGCCGATAGTCCAGGACAAGAGACCCAGTACTTC. Translating it yields CADSPGQETQYF.

This clone was counted only a few times. The gene calls are TRBV23-1 and TRBJ2-7; D is perhaps TRBD2 (6 bases). TRBV23-1 belongs to the ORF category, with a function that is uncertain. V was pared by 0 bases and J by 5 bases, with 26 bases between. The CDR3 is 19 residues long. The CDR3 DNA follows: TGCGCCAGCAGTCAATCGCTCGGCGGGACTCCGAGTGTGGGGGACGAGCAGTACTTC. Its protein product is CASSQSLGGTPSVGDEQYF.

The chain has TRBV15 and TRBJ1-2; the D is unclear. The CDR3 covers 14 residues. Per the germline V gene, CDR1 is LNHNV and CDR2 is YYDKDF (reference sequence). V lost 1 base and J 1 base, leaving 7 bases between the germline ends. CDR3 coding DNA: TGTGCCACCAGCAGAGGTAACAGTAACTATGGCTACACCTTC. This gives the protein CATSRGNSNYGYTF.

This sequence joins TRBV5-1 and TRBJ2-2; TRBD2 might be the D (6 bases). Trimming removed 4 bases at V and 5 bases at J, with 6 bases between. Per germline, CDR1 SGHRS and CDR2 YFSETQ. The length of the CDR3 is 12 residues. Here the CDR3 reads CASSGRTGELFF. CDR3 DNA sequence: TGCGCCAGCAGCGGGAGGACCGGGGAGCTGTTTTTT.

The chain recombines TRBV14 with TRBJ2-1; D possibly corresponds to TRBD1 (5 bases). The CDR3 spans 15 residues. The germline gives CDR1 SGHDN, CDR2 FVKESK. V was shortened by 4 bases and J by 7 bases, with 17 bases between the two germline ends. CDR3 nucleotides: TGTGCCAGCAGCCTTTGGGGCACGCTGATAAATGAGCAGTTCTTC. Protein: CASSLWGTLINEQFF.

This sequence joins TRBV4-2 and TRBJ1-3; no clear D gene. Germline values: CDR1 LGHNA, CDR2 YNFKEQ. With 0 bases removed from V and 0 bases from J, the gap between germline ends came to 6 bases. There are 15 residues in the CDR3. In nucleotides, the CDR3 is TGTGCCAGCAGCCAAGATAGTATCTCTGGAAACACCATATATTTT. It encodes CASSQDSISGNTIYF.

This clone was seen more than once but under ten times. V gene TRBV11-2 combines with J gene TRBJ1-5, with D unclear. From germline, CDR1 is SGHAT and CDR2 FQNNGV. Trimming stripped 1 base from V and 0 bases from J, with 4 bases between. CDR3 length: 14 residues. Here the CDR3 DNA reads TGTGCCAGCAGCTTAGGCTATAGCAATCAGCCCCAGCATTTT. Translated: CASSLGYSNQPQHF.

The rearrangement uses TRBV4-1 and TRBJ1-4; D gene unclear. With 4 bases removed from V and 4 bases from J, the gap between germline ends came to 13 bases. The germline gives CDR1 MGHRA, CDR2 YSYEKL. CDR3 size: 15 residues. CDR3 nucleotide sequence: TGCGCCAGCAGCCCGAGGGAACGGAATAATGAAAAACTGTTTTTT. Amino acids: CASSPRERNNEKLFF.

For this clone: An end of the junction does not agree with germline; a read error may underlie this. The rearrangement uses TRBV9 and TRBJ2-6; D is perhaps TRBD1 (6 bases). This CDR3 is built from 16 residues. Germline V gene data show CDR1 as SGDLS and CDR2 as YYNGEE. The CDR3 sequence is CASSLDRSTGANILTF. CDR3 DNA: TGTGCCAGCAGCCTCGACAGGTCGACTGGGGCCAACATCCTGACTTTC. Full variable domain (missing parts from reference TRBV9 and TRBJ2-6): DSGVTQTPKHLITATGQRVTLRCSPRSGDLSVYWYQQSLDQGLQFLIQYYNGEERAKGNILERFSAQQFPDLHSELNLSSLELGDSALYFCASSLDRSTGANILTFGAGSRLTVL.

A note on this clone: Distinct nucleotide sequences in the sample also encode this CDR3. This sequence joins TRBV6-1 and TRBJ2-3; tentative D call: TRBD1 (7 bases). The ends were cut back, 3 bases at V and 6 bases at J, with 16 bases in the middle. The germline gives CDR1 MNHNS, CDR2 SASEGT. The CDR3 runs 15 residues. In DNA, the CDR3 is TGTGCCAGCAGTGAGGGGCCAGGGGGGTCGGATACGCAGTATTTT. Protein sequence: CASSEGPGGSDTQYF.

Turning to this clone: The sample carries other DNA sequences with the same CDR3. The chain joins TRBV5-1 to TRBJ1-4; TRBD1 agrees at 7 bases. This CDR3 has 14 residues. V lost 0 bases, J lost 6 bases, and 2 bases stayed unmatched. CDR1 and CDR2 from the germline V gene are SGHRS and YFSETQ. The CDR3 here is CASSLGTGDEKLFF. For the CDR3, the DNA is TGCGCCAGCAGCTTGGGAACAGGGGATGAAAAACTGTTTTTT.